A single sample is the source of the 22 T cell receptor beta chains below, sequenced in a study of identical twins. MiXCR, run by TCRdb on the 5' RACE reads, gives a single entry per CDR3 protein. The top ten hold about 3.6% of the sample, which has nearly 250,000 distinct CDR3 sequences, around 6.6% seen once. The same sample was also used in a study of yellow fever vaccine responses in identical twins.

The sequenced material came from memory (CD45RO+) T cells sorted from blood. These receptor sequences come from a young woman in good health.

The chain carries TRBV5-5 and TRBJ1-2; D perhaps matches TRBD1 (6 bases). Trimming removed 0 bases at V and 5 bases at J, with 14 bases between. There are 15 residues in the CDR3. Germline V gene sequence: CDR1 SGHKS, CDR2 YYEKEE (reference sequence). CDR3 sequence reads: CASSLVWTELYGYTF. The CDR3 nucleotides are TGTGCCAGCAGCTTGGTCTGGACAGAACTTTATGGCTACACCTTC.

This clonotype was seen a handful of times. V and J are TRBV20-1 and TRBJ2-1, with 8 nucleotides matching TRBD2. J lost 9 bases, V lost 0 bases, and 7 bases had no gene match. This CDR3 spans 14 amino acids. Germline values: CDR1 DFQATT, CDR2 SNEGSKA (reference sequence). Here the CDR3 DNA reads TGCAGTGCTAGAGATTCGGGACTAGAGCTTGAGCAGTTCTTC. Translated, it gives CSARDSGLELEQFF.

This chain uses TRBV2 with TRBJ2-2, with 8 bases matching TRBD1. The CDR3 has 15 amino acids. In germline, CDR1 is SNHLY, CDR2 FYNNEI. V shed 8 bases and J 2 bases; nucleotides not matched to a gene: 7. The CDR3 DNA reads TGTGCCAGCCGCGCAGGGGGCCGAAACACCGGGGAGCTGTTTTTT. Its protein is CASRAGGRNTGELFF.

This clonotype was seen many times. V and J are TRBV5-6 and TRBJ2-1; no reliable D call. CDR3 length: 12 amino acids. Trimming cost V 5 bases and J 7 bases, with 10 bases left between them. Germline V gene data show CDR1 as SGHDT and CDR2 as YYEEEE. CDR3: CASSFDWNEQFF. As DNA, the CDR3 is TGTGCCAGCAGTTTCGACTGGAATGAGCAGTTCTTC.

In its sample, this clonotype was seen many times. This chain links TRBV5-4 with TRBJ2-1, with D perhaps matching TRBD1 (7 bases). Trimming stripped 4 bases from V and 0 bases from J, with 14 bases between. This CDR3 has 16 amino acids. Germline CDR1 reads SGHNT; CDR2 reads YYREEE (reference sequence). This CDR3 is CASSGGGSFSYNEQFF. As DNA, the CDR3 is TGTGCCAGCAGCGGAGGGGGCAGCTTCTCCTACAATGAGCAGTTCTTC.

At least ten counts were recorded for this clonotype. The CDR3 region is CATSDLRLGYEQFF. The DNA of the CDR3 is TGTGCCACCAGTGACCTACGACTAGGCTATGAGCAGTTCTTC. The gene calls are TRBV24-1 and TRBJ2-1; a possible D gene is TRBD2 (6 bases). The CDR3 runs to 14 residues. CDR1 is KGHDR, CDR2 SFDVKD, per germline. The germline V and J ends were trimmed by 4 bases and 8 bases, with 14 bases remaining between them.

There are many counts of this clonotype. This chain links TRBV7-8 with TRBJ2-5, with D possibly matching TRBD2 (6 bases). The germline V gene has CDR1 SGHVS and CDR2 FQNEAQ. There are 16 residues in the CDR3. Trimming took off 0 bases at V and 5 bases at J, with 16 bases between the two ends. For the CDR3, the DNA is TGTGCCAGCAGCTTAGCGCAAGGACTCCGGGGGGAGACCCAGTACTTC. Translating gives CASSLAQGLRGETQYF.

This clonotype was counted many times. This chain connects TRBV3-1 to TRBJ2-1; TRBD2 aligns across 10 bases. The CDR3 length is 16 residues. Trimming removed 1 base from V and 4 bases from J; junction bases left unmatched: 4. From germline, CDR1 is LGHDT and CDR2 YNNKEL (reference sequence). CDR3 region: CASSQGLAGGYNEQFF. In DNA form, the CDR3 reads TGTGCCAGCAGCCAAGGTTTAGCGGGAGGTTACAATGAGCAGTTCTTC.

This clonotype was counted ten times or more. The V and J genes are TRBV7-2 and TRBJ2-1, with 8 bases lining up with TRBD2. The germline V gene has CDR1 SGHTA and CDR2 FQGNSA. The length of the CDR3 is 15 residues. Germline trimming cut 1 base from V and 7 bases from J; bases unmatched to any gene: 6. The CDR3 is CASSLEGTRVNEQFF. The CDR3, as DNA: TGTGCCAGCAGCTTAGAAGGGACTAGGGTAAATGAGCAGTTCTTC.

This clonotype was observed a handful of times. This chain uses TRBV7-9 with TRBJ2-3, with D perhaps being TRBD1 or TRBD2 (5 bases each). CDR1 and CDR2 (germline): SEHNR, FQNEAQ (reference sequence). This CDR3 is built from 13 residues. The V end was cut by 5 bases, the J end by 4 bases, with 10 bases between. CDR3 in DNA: TGTGCCAGCAGCCCCGGGGCCGCAGATACGCAGTATTTT. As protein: CASSPGAADTQYF. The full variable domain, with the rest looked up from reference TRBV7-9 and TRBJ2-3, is DTGVSQNPRHKITKRGQNVTFRCDPISEHNRLYWYRQTLGQGPEFLTYFQNEAQLEKSRLLSDRFSAERPKGSFSTLEIQRTEQGDSAMYLCASSPGAADTQYFGPGTRLTVL.

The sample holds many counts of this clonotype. CDR3 region: CASSPEVADTQYF. The CDR3 bases are TGCGCCAGCAGTCCGGAGGTGGCAGATACGCAGTATTTT. This sequence joins TRBV10-1 and TRBJ2-3, with D tentatively TRBD2 (5 bases). Germline-derived CDR1 and CDR2 are WNHNN and SYGVQD (reference sequence). This CDR3 spans 13 amino acids. Trimming removed 5 bases at V and 4 bases at J, with 10 bases between.

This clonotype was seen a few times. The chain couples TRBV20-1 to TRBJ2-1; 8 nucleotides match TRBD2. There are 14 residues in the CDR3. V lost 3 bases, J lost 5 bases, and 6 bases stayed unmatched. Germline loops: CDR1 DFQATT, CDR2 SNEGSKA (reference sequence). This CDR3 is CSARAGGGHNEQFF. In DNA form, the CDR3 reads TGCAGTGCTAGGGCGGGAGGTGGGCACAATGAGCAGTTCTTC.

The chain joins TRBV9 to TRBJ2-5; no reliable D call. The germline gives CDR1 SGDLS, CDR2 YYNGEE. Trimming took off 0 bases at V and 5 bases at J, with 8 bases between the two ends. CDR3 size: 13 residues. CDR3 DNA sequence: TGTGCCAGCAGCGTAGTCTGGGGTGAGACCCAGTACTTC. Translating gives CASSVVWGETQYF.

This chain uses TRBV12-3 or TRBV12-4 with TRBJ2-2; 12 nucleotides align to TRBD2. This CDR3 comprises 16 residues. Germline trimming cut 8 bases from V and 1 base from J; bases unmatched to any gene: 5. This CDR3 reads CASPASGGGNTGELFF. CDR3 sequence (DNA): TGTGCCAGCCCGGCTAGCGGGGGGGGGAACACCGGGGAGCTGTTTTTT.

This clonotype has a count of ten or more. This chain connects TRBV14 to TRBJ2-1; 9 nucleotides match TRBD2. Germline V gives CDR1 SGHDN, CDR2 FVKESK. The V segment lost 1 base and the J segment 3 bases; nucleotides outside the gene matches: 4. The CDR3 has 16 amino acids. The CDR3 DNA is TGTGCCAGCAGCCAAGCGGGTAGCGGGGGCTACAATGAGCAGTTCTTC. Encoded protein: CASSQAGSGGYNEQFF.

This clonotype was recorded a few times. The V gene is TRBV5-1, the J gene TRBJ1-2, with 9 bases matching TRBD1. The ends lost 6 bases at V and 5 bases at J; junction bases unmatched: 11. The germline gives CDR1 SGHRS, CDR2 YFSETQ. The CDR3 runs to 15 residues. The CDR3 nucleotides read TGCGCCAGCACAACGATACCGGGACAGGGATATGGCTACACCTTC. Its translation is CASTTIPGQGYGYTF. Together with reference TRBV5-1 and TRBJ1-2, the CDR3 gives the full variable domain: KAGVTQTPRYLIKTRGQQVTLSCSPISGHRSVSWYQQTPGQGLQFLFEYFSETQRNKGNFPGRFSGRQFSNSRSEMNVSTLELGDSALYLCASTTIPGQGYGYTFGSGTRLTVV.

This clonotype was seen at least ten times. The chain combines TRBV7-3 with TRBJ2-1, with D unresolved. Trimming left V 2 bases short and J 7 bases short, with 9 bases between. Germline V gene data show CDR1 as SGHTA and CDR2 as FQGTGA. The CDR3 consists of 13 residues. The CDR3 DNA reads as TGTGCCAGCAGCTTAGGCCGCTGGAATGAGCAGTTCTTC. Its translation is CASSLGRWNEQFF.

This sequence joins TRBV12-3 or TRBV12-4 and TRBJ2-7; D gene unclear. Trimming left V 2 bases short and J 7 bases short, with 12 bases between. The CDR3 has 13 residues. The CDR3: CASSLSGPLEQYF. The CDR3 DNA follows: TGTGCCAGCAGTTTATCCGGTCCCCTGGAGCAGTACTTC.

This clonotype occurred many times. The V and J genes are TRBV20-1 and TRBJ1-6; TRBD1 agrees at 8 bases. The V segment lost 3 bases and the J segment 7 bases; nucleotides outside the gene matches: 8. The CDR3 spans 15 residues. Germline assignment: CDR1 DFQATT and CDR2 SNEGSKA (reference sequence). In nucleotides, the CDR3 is TGCAGTGCTAGGGACAGGGTAGCCGGCAATTCACCCCTCCACTTT. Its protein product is CSARDRVAGNSPLHF.

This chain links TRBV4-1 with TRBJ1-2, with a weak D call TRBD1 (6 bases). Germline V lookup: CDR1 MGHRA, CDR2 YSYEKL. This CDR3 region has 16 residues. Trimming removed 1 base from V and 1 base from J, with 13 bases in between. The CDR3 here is CASSQARTEDNYGYTF. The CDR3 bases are TGCGCCAGCAGCCAAGCTCGGACAGAAGATAACTATGGCTACACCTTC.

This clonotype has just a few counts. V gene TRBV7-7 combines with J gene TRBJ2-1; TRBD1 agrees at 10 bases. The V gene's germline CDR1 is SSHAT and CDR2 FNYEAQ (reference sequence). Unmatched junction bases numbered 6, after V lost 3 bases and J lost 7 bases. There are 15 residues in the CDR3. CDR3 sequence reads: CASSFGQGDYNEQFF. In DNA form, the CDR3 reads TGTGCCAGCAGCTTCGGACAGGGGGATTATAATGAGCAGTTCTTC.

CDR3 nucleotide sequence: TGTGCCAGCAGTTCAGGACTAGGCACAGATACGCAGTATTTT. Protein product: CASSSGLGTDTQYF. V usage is TRBV12-3 or TRBV12-4 and J usage is TRBJ2-3, with 7 bases lining up with TRBD2. This CDR3 contains 14 residues. The V gene end was trimmed by 4 bases and the J gene end by 1 base; junction bases not matched to a gene: 2.